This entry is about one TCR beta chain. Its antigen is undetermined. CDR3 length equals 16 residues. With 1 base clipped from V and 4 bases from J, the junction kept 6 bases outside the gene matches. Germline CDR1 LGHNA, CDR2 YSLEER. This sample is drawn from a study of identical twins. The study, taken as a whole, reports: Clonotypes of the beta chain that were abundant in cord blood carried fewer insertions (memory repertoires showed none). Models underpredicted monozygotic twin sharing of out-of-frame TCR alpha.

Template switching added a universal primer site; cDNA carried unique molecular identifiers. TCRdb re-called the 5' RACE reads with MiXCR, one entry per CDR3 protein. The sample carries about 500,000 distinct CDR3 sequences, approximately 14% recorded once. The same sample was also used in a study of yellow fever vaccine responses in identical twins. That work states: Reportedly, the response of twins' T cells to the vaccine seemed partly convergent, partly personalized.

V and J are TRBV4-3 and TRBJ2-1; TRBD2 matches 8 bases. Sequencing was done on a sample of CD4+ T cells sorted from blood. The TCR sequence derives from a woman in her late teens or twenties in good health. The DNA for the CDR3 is TGCGCCAGCAGCCAAGTCGGGAGGGCCCAGTACAATGAGCAGTTCTTC. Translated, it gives CASSQVGRAQYNEQFF.